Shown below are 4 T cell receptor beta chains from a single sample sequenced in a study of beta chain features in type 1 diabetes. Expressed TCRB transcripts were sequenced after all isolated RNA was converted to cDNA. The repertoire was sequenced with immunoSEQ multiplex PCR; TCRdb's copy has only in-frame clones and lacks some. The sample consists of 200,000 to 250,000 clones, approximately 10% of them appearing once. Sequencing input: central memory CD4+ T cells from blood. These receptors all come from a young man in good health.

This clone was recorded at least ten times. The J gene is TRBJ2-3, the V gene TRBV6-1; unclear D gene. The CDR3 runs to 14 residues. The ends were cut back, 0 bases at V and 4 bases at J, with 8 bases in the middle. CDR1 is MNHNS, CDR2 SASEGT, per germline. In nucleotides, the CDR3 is TGTGCCAGCAGTGAAGCGGAACCTCCAGATACGCAGTATTTT. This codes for CASSEAEPPDTQYF.

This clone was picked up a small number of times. In nucleotides, the CDR3 is TGCAGCACGCTACACGGGACTAGCGGGAGTTACGAGCAGTACTTC. Protein: CSTLHGTSGSYEQYF. The J gene is TRBJ2-7, the V gene TRBV29-1, with 14 positions matching TRBD2. V lost 8 bases and J lost 4; bases outside the gene matches: 10. The germline gives CDR1 SQVTM, CDR2 ANQGSEA. This CDR3 comprises 15 residues.

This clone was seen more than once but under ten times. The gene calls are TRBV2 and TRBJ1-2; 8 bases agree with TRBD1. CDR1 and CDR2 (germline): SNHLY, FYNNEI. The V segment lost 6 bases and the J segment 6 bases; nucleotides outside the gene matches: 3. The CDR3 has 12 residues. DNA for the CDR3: TGTGCCAGCAGACCGACAGGGGATGGCTACACCTTC. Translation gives CASRPTGDGYTF.

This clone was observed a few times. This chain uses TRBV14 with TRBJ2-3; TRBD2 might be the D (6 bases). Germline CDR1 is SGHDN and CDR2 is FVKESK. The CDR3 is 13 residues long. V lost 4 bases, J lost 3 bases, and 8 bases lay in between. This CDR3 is CASSPLATDTQYF. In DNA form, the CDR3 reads TGTGCCAGCAGCCCTCTAGCGACAGATACGCAGTATTTT.